This T cell receptor beta chain was sequenced in a study of early T cells in non-severe SARS-CoV-2 infection. Study information: The authors sequenced bulk RNA from unsorted whole blood, leaving chains unpaired.

Unique molecular identifiers (one per individual cDNA molecule) were attached. TCRdb fed the 5' RACE reads into MiXCR, producing one record per CDR3 protein. Among some 77,000 distinct CDR3 sequences listed, 8.5% to 10% were seen once. Study results and limitations: Matching against VDJdb likely underestimated virus-specific expansions, favoring anti-spike CD8.

This clonotype was seen repeatedly, ten times or more. Its antigen remains unknown. The sample taken for sequencing was whole blood. This sequence originates from an adult who was a healthcare worker with PCR-confirmed SARS-CoV-2 infection or an uninfected control (not recorded which).

CDR3 protein: CASSQDTLQNYGYTF. The CDR3 DNA follows: TGCGCCAGCAGCCAAGATACGTTACAGAACTATGGCTACACCTTC. This chain joins TRBV4-1 and TRBJ1-2, with D unresolved. Germline V CDR1 and CDR2: MGHRA, YSYEKL. The CDR3 sequence is 15 residues long. V was cut by 0 bases and J by 2 bases, with 10 bases left in between.